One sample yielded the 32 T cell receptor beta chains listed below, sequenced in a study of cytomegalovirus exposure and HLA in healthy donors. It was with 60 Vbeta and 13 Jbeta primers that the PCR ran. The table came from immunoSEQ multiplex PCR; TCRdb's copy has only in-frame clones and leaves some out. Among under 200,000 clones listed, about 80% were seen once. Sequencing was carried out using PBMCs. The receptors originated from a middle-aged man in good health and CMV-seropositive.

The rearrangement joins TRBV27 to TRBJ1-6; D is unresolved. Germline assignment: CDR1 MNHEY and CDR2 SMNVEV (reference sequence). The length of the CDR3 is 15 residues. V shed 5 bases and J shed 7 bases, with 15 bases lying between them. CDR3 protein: CASSPTGAGNSPLHF. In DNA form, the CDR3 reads TGTGCCAGCAGTCCGACGGGAGCTGGGAATTCACCCCTCCACTTT.

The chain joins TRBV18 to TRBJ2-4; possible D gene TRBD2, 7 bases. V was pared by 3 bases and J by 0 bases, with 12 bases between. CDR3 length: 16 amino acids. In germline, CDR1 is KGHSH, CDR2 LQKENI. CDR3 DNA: TGTGCCAGCTCACCGGGGGGGCGGATAGCCAAAAACATTCAGTACTTC. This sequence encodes CASSPGGRIAKNIQYF. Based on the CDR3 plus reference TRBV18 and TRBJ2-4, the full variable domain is NAGVMQNPRHLVRRRGQEARLRCSPMKGHSHVYWYRQLPEEGLKFMVYLQKENIIDESGMPKERFSAEFPKEGPSILRIQQVVRGDSAAYFCASSPGGRIAKNIQYFGAGTRLSVL.

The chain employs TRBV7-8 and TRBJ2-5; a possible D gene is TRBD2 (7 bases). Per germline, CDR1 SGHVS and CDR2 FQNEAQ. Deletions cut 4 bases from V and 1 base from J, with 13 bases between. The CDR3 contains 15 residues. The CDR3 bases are TGTGCCAGCAGCTCAAAGGGGGGGACCCAAGAGACCCAGTACTTC. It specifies CASSSKGGTQETQYF.

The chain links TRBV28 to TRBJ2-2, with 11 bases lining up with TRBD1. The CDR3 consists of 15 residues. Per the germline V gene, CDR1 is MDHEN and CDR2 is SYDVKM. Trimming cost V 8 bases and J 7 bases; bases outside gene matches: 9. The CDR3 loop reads CASALDRGRIGELFF. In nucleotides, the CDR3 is TGTGCCAGCGCCCTGGACAGGGGGCGTATCGGGGAGCTGTTTTTT.

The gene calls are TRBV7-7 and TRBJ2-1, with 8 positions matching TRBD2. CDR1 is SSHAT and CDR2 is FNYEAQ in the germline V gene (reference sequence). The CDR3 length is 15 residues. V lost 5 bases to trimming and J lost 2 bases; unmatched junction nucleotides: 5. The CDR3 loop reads CASSALGGAYNEQFF. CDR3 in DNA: TGTGCCAGCAGCGCACTCGGGGGGGCCTACAATGAGCAGTTCTTC.

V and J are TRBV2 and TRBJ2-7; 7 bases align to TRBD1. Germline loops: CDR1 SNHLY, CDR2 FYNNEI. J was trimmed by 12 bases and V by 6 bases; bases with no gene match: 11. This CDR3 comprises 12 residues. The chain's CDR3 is CASSVGTDHLYV. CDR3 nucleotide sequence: TGTGCCAGCAGCGTAGGGACAGACCACCTGTACGTC.

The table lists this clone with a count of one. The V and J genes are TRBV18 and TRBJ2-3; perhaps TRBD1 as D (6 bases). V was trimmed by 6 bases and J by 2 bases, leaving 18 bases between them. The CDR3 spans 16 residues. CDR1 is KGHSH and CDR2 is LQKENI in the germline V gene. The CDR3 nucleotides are TGTGCCAGCTCCCTGATGGTGGGGGCCGACACAGATACGCAGTATTTT. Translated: CASSLMVGADTDTQYF.

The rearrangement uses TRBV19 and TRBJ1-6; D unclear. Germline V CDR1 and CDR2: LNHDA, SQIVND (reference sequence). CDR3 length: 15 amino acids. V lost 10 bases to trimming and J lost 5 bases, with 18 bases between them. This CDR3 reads CATRPAGIDNSPLHF. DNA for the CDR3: TGTGCCACGAGGCCAGCCGGAATTGATAATTCACCCCTCCACTTT.

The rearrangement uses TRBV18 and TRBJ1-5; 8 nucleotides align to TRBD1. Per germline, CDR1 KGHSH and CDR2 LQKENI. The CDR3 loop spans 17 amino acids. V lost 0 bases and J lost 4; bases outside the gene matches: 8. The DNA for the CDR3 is TGTGCCAGCTCACCACCGGGGTCGACAGGGGAGAATCAGCCCCAGCATTTT. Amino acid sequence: CASSPPGSTGENQPQHF.

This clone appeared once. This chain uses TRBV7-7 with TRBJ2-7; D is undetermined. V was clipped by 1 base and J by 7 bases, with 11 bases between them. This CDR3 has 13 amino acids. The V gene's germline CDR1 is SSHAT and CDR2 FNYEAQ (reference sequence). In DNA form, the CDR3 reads TGTGCCAGCAGCTTAGATCAGGTCGGAGAGCAGTACTTC. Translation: CASSLDQVGEQYF.

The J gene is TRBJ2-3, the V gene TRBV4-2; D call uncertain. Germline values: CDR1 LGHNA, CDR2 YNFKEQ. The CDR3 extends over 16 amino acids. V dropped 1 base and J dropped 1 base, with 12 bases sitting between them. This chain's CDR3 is CASSQVWPSGTDTQYF. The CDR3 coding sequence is TGTGCCAGCAGCCAAGTATGGCCAAGCGGCACAGATACGCAGTATTTT.

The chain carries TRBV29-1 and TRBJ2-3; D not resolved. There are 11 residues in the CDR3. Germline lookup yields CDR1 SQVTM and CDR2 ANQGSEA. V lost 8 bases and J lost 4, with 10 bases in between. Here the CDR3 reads CSIPVPDTQYF. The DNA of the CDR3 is TGCAGCATACCGGTTCCAGATACGCAGTATTTT.

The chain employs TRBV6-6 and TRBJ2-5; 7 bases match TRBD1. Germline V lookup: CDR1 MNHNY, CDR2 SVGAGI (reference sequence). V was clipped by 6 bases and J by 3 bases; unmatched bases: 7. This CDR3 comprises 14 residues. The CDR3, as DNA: TGTGCCAGCAGCCAGGGCGGACAGGAAGAGACCCAGTACTTC. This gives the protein CASSQGGQEETQYF.

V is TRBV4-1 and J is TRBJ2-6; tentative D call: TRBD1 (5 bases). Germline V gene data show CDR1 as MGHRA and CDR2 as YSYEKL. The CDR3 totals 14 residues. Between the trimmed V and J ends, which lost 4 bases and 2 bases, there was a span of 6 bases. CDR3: CASSLRAGANVLTF. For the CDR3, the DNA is TGCGCCAGCAGCCTCAGGGCTGGGGCCAACGTCCTGACTTTC.

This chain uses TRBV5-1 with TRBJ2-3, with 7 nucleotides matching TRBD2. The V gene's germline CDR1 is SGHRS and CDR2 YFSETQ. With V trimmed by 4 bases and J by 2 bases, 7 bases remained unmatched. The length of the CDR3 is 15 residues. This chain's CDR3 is CASSISAGVTDTQYF. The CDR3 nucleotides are TGCGCCAGCAGCATAAGCGCGGGGGTCACAGATACGCAGTATTTT.

CDR3 loop: CASSPIVRAQYF. CDR3 in DNA: TGTGCCAGCAGCCCCATTGTGAGGGCCCAGTACTTC. The chain is built from TRBV7-2 and TRBJ2-5; tentatively, D is TRBD2 (5 bases). This CDR3 contains 12 residues. Trimming shortened V by 5 bases and J by 9 bases, and 13 bases separated the two germline ends. CDR1 SGHTA and CDR2 FQGNSA come from the germline V gene.

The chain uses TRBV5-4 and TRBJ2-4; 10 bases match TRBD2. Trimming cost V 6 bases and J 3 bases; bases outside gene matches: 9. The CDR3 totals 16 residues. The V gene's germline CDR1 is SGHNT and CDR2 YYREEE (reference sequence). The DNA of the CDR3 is TGTGCCAGCAAGAGCGGGGGGGAAAGGGGCAAAAACATTCAGTACTTC. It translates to CASKSGGERGKNIQYF.

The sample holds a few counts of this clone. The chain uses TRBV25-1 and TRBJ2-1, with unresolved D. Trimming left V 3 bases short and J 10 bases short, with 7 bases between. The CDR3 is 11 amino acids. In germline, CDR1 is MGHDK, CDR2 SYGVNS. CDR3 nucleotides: TGTGCCAGCAGTGACAGTTGGGAGCAGTTCTTC. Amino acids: CASSDSWEQFF.

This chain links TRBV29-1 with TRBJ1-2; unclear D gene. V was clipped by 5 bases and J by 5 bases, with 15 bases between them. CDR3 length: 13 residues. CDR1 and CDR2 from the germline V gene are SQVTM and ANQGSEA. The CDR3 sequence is CSVYGSDYYGYTF. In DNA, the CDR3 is TGCAGCGTTTATGGCTCCGATTATTATGGCTACACCTTC. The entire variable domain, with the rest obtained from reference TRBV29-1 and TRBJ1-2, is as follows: SAVISQKPSRDICQRGTSLTIQCQVDSQVTMMFWYRQQPGQSLTLIATANQGSEATYESGFVIDKFPISRPNLTFSTLTVSNMSPEDSSIYLCSVYGSDYYGYTFGSGTRLTVV.

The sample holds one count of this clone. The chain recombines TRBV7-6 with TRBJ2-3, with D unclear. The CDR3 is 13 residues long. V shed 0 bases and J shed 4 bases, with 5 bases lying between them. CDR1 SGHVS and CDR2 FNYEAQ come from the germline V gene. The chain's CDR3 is CASSLAVSDTQYF. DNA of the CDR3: TGTGCCAGCAGCTTAGCTGTATCAGATACGCAGTATTTT.

CDR3 residues: CASAPGTERSEQYF. CDR3 DNA sequence: TGTGCCAGTGCCCCTGGGACAGAGAGGAGCGAGCAGTACTTC. The chain uses TRBV2 and TRBJ2-7, with TRBD1 identical over 7 bases. The CDR3 runs 14 residues. The germline gives CDR1 SNHLY, CDR2 FYNNEI. With 9 bases clipped from V and 6 bases from J, the junction kept 14 bases outside the gene matches.

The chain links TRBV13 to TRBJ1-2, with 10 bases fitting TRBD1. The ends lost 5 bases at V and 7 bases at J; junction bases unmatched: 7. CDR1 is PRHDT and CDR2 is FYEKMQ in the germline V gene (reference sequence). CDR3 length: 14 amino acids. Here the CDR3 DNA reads TGTGCCAGCAGCCCTATGGACAGGGGGATTGGCTACACCTTC. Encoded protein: CASSPMDRGIGYTF.

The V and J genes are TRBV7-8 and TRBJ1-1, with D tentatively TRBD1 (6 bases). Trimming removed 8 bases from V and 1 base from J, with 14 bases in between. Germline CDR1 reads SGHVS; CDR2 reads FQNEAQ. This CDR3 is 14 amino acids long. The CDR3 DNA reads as TGTGCCAGCGGGTCCACAGGGCCGAACACTGAAGCTTTCTTT. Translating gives CASGSTGPNTEAFF.

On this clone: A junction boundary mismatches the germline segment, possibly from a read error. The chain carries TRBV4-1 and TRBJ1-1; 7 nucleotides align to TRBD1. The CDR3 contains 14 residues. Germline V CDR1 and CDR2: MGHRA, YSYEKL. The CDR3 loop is CASSQTGVSTEASF. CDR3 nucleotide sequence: TGCGCCAGCAGCCAAACAGGGGTCTCCACTGAAGCTTCCTTT.

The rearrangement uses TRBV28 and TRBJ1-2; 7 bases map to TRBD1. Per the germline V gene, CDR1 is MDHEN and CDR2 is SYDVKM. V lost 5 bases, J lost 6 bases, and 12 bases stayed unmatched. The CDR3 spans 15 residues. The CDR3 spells CASSIQGWYIDGYTF. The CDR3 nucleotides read TGTGCCAGCAGTATACAGGGGTGGTATATTGATGGCTACACCTTC.

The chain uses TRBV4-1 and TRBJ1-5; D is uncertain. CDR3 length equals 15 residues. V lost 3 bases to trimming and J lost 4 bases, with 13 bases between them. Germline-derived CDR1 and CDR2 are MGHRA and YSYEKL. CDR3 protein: CASSQDSGLNQPQHF. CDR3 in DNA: TGCGCCAGCAGCCAGGACTCGGGCCTAAATCAGCCCCAGCATTTT.

The CDR3 DNA reads TGTGCCAGCTTAGCGGGGGTTGCCACCGGGGAGCTGTTTTTT. This encodes CASLAGVATGELFF. This chain connects TRBV6-5 to TRBJ2-2; TRBD2 agrees at 9 bases. CDR3 length: 14 amino acids. V lost 8 bases to trimming and J lost 4 bases; unmatched junction nucleotides: 5. The V gene's germline CDR1 is MNHEY and CDR2 SVGAGI.

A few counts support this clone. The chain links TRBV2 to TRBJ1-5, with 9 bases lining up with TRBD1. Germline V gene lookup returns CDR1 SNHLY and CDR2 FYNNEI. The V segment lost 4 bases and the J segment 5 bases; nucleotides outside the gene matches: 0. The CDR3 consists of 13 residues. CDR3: CASSGTGDQPQHF. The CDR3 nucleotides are TGTGCCAGCAGTGGGACAGGGGATCAGCCCCAGCATTTT.

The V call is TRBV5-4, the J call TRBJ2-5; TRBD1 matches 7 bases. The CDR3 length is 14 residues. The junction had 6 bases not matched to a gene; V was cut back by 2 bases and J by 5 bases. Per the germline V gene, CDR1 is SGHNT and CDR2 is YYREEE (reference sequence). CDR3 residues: CASSFYLQGETQYF. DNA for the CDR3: TGTGCCAGCAGCTTTTATCTACAGGGGGAGACCCAGTACTTC.

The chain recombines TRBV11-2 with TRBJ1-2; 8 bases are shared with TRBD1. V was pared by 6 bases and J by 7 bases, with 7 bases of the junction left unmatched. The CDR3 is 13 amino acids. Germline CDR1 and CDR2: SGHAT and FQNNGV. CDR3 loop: CASSFPGGVGYTF. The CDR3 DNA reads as TGTGCCAGCAGTTTTCCAGGGGGCGTTGGCTACACCTTC. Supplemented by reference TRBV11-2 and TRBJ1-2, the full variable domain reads EAGVAQSPRYKIIEKRQSVAFWCNPISGHATLYWYQQILGQGPKLLIQFQNNGVVDDSQLPKDRFSAERLKGVDSTLKIQPAKLEDSAVYLCASSFPGGVGYTFGSGTRLTVV.

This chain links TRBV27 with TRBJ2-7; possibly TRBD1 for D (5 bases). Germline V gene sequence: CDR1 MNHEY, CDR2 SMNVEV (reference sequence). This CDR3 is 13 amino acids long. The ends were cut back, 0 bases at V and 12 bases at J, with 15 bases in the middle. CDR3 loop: CASSLSRTSGLYV. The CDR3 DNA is TGTGCCAGCAGTTTATCAAGAACGTCAGGGCTGTACGTC.

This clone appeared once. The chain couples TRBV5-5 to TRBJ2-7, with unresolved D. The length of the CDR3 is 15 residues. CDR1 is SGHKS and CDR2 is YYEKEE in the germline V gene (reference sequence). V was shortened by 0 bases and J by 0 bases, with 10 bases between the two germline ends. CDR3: CASSLGLALSYEQYF. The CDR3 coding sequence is TGTGCCAGCAGCTTGGGACTTGCGCTCTCCTACGAGCAGTACTTC.